The 26 T cell receptor beta chains below were found in one sample sequenced in a study of cytomegalovirus exposure and HLA in healthy donors. Primers included in the PCR were 60 Vbeta and 13 Jbeta primers. The method was immunoSEQ multiplex PCR; TCRdb's version includes in-frame clones alone and lacks a portion of them. The data hold about 140,000 clones, with around 80% observed a single time. Sequencing input: PBMCs. These receptors all stem from a man aged 25 to 40 in good health and CMV-seropositive.

This clone was counted a few times. This chain joins TRBV6-5 and TRBJ1-1, with D maybe TRBD1 (6 bases). Germline V gene data show CDR1 as MNHEY and CDR2 as SVGAGI. This CDR3 has 14 residues. V lost 6 bases to trimming and J lost 1 base, with 12 bases between them. CDR3 bases: TGTGCCAGCAGCGAAGACAGGCGGAACACTGAAGCTTTCTTT. Its protein is CASSEDRRNTEAFF.

The genes are TRBV5-1 and TRBJ2-5; 10 nucleotides align to TRBD2. This CDR3 comprises 18 residues. J was trimmed by 0 bases and V by 0 bases; bases with no gene match: 8. Germline loops: CDR1 SGHRS, CDR2 YFSETQ. CDR3 sequence reads: CASSLGAISGRHQETQYF. DNA for the CDR3: TGCGCCAGCAGCTTGGGGGCCATTAGCGGGAGGCACCAAGAGACCCAGTACTTC.

The V and J genes are TRBV27 and TRBJ2-7; 7 bases agree with TRBD2. The J segment lost 3 bases and the V segment lost 2 bases, leaving 7 bases of the junction unmatched. The CDR3 has 15 residues. Germline V gene sequence: CDR1 MNHEY, CDR2 SMNVEV (reference sequence). The CDR3 region has the DNA TGTGCCAGCAGTTTAGAGGTCGGGGACTACTACGAGCAGTACTTC. It yields the protein CASSLEVGDYYEQYF.

The chain uses TRBV29-1 and TRBJ2-7, with D maybe TRBD1 (6 bases). CDR3 length equals 13 residues. Germline V gives CDR1 SQVTM, CDR2 ANQGSEA. Trimming shortened V by 3 bases and J by 1 base, and 10 bases separated the two germline ends. The CDR3 nucleotides read TGCAGCGTTGAGGACAGCCTTTCCTACGAGCAGTACTTC. This translates into CSVEDSLSYEQYF.

This chain uses TRBV18 with TRBJ2-2, with D unclear. V was cut by 8 bases and J by 6 bases, with 10 bases left in between. The length of the CDR3 is 12 residues. Germline V gene sequence: CDR1 KGHSH, CDR2 LQKENI. CDR3 coding DNA: TGTGCCAGCCCGAGAAGTTCCGGGGAGCTGTTTTTT. Its protein product is CASPRSSGELFF.

The chain links TRBV11-2 to TRBJ2-1; D is uncertain. Trimming shortened V by 0 bases and J by 8 bases, and 14 bases separated the two germline ends. This CDR3 is 15 amino acids long. Germline V CDR1 and CDR2: SGHAT, FQNNGV. Written as DNA, the CDR3 is TGTGCCAGCAGCTTAGATAAAAGCAGGTTTGATGAGCAGTTCTTC. Protein product: CASSLDKSRFDEQFF.

The rearrangement links TRBV28 to TRBJ2-1, with 7 bases that match TRBD2. The CDR3 length is 13 residues. V shed 5 bases and J 16 bases; nucleotides not matched to a gene: 14. Germline loops: CDR1 MDHEN, CDR2 SYDVKM. The CDR3 region is CASSQPPQGGDFF. CDR3 DNA: TGTGCCAGCAGTCAACCTCCCCAGGGAGGGGACTTCTTC. The whole variable domain, remainder taken from reference TRBV28 and TRBJ2-1, is DVKVTQSSRYLVKRTGEKVFLECVQDMDHENMFWYRQDPGLGLRLIYFSYDVKMKEKGDIPEGYSVSREKKERFSLILESASTNQTSMYLCASSQPPQGGDFFGPGTRLTVL.

This sequence joins TRBV5-1 and TRBJ2-7; 7 bases map to TRBD1. The junction had 10 bases not matched to a gene; V was cut back by 4 bases and J by 6 bases. Looked up from germline, CDR1 is SGHRS and CDR2 is YFSETQ. CDR3 length: 14 amino acids. The CDR3 loop reads CASSLGTVSGEQYF. The CDR3 region has the DNA TGCGCCAGCAGCCTCGGGACAGTGTCTGGCGAGCAGTACTTC.

The chain employs TRBV6-6 and TRBJ1-1; TRBD1 matches at 7 bases. The CDR3 is 14 amino acids. The junction had 7 bases not matched to a gene; V was cut back by 5 bases and J by 4 bases. CDR1 and CDR2 (germline): MNHNY, SVGAGI (reference sequence). The CDR3 sequence is CASSTRGRGTEAFF. In DNA form, the CDR3 reads TGTGCCAGCAGTACTAGGGGGCGCGGCACTGAAGCTTTCTTT.

V is TRBV5-3 and J is TRBJ1-1; D call uncertain. TRBV5-3 is reported as an ORF; its role is uncertain. The ends were cut back, 4 bases at V and 2 bases at J, with 15 bases in the middle. The CDR3 spans 15 residues. The CDR3 loop reads CARSILPRYNTEAFF. The CDR3 nucleotides are TGTGCCAGAAGCATACTACCACGTTACAACACTGAAGCTTTCTTT.

J is TRBJ1-1 and V is TRBV18, with TRBD1 as a possible D gene (5 bases). Per germline, CDR1 KGHSH and CDR2 LQKENI. This CDR3 comprises 15 residues. Trimming pared 1 base from V and 6 bases from J, leaving 15 bases between. The CDR3 sequence is CASSPRGVREAEAFF. In DNA form, the CDR3 reads TGTGCCAGCTCACCACGGGGGGTTAGGGAGGCTGAAGCTTTCTTT.

This chain uses TRBV7-8 with TRBJ1-6; D perhaps matches TRBD1 (6 bases). V lost 5 bases and J 3 bases, leaving 14 bases between the germline ends. This CDR3 is 16 amino acids long. Germline assignment: CDR1 SGHVS and CDR2 FQNEAQ. This CDR3 is CASSEKQGFYNSPLHF. As DNA, the CDR3 is TGTGCCAGCAGCGAAAAACAGGGCTTCTATAATTCACCCCTCCACTTT.

This clone came up a few times. The V gene is TRBV14, the J gene TRBJ1-1; tentative D call: TRBD1 (6 bases). The CDR3 totals 15 residues. Trimming cost V 4 bases and J 0 bases, with 12 bases left between them. From germline, CDR1 is SGHDN and CDR2 FVKESK. The CDR3 DNA is TGTGCCAGCAGCCTATACAGGGACATGAACACTGAAGCTTTCTTT. Its translation is CASSLYRDMNTEAFF.

This clone was detected once. This chain links TRBV9 with TRBJ2-5; 14 nucleotides align to TRBD2. V shed 4 bases and J 2 bases; nucleotides not matched to a gene: 4. CDR1 SGDLS and CDR2 YYNGEE come from the germline V gene. This CDR3 contains 16 residues. The CDR3 coding sequence is TGTGCCAGCAGCCCATGGACTAGCGGGGGGCAAGAGACCCAGTACTTC. The encoded protein is CASSPWTSGGQETQYF.

This rearrangement joins TRBV29-1 to TRBJ1-1; D gene unclear. The CDR3 runs to 13 residues. Trimming removed 6 bases at V and 4 bases at J, with 15 bases between. The germline gives CDR1 SQVTM, CDR2 ANQGSEA. The CDR3 spells CSVMDWVSTEAFF. The CDR3 DNA reads as TGCAGCGTCATGGACTGGGTGAGCACTGAAGCTTTCTTT. Drawing the rest from reference TRBV29-1 and TRBJ1-1, the complete variable domain is SAVISQKPSRDICQRGTSLTIQCQVDSQVTMMFWYRQQPGQSLTLIATANQGSEATYESGFVIDKFPISRPNLTFSTLTVSNMSPEDSSIYLCSVMDWVSTEAFFGQGTRLTVV.

The chain uses TRBV7-8 and TRBJ2-7; D is possibly TRBD1 (6 bases). Germline CDR1 reads SGHVS; CDR2 reads FQNEAQ. CDR3 size: 15 residues. The V end was cut by 3 bases, the J end by 3 bases, with 15 bases between. DNA for the CDR3: TGTGCCAGCAGCTTTTATGAGGACAGCTTCTACGAGCAGTACTTC. It is translated as CASSFYEDSFYEQYF.

The genes are TRBV12-5 and TRBJ1-1, with D unclear. The germline V gene encodes CDR1 LGHNT and CDR2 FRNRAP. This CDR3 is built from 14 residues. Trimming took 3 bases from V and 5 from J, leaving 13 bases between them. In nucleotides, the CDR3 is TGTGCTAGTGGTTTAAACCCCCCGAGAACTGAAGCTTTCTTT. Amino acid sequence: CASGLNPPRTEAFF.

This sequence joins TRBV7-7 and TRBJ2-1; 11 nucleotides align to TRBD2. Trimming cost V 1 base and J 5 bases; bases outside gene matches: 1. The CDR3 totals 15 residues. Germline assignment: CDR1 SSHAT and CDR2 FNYEAQ (reference sequence). Written as DNA, the CDR3 is TGTGCCAGCAGCTTAGGGGGACTAGCGGACAATGAGCAGTTCTTC. This codes for CASSLGGLADNEQFF.

The chain employs TRBV9 and TRBJ2-7; 10 nucleotides match TRBD2. Germline V gene lookup returns CDR1 SGDLS and CDR2 YYNGEE. The CDR3 spans 17 residues. J gave up 2 bases and V 3 bases, and 11 bases lay outside the gene matches. CDR3 region: CASSERDRTSGPYEQYF. In DNA form, the CDR3 reads TGTGCCAGCAGCGAGCGGGACCGGACTAGCGGACCCTACGAGCAGTACTTC.

There are a few counts of this clone. This chain connects TRBV7-6 to TRBJ2-7; D perhaps matches TRBD1 (6 bases). V lost 5 bases, J lost 3 bases, and 17 bases lay in between. Germline values: CDR1 SGHVS, CDR2 FNYEAQ. The CDR3 consists of 15 residues. The CDR3 here is CASSPGRTAIYEQYF. The DNA of the CDR3 is TGTGCCAGCAGCCCTGGGCGGACAGCAATCTACGAGCAGTACTTC.

The chain employs TRBV25-1 and TRBJ2-5; a weak D match, TRBD2 (5 bases). The V gene's germline CDR1 is MGHDK and CDR2 SYGVNS. The germline V and J ends were trimmed by 4 bases and 3 bases, with 15 bases remaining between them. The CDR3 is 15 residues long. The CDR3 protein is CASSAPGLPEETQYF. CDR3 DNA: TGTGCCAGCAGTGCCCCGGGGTTACCCGAAGAGACCCAGTACTTC.

This clone was counted a few times. This chain uses TRBV6-5 with TRBJ1-6; TRBD1 might be the D (5 bases). V was trimmed by 0 bases and J by 7 bases, leaving 10 bases between them. Germline V lookup: CDR1 MNHEY, CDR2 SVGAGI. The CDR3 loop spans 15 amino acids. The CDR3 region has the DNA TGTGCCAGCAGTTACTCCCCGGGGGGGAATTCACCCCTCCACTTT. This gives the protein CASSYSPGGNSPLHF.

The V and J genes are TRBV7-2 and TRBJ2-1; 8 bases are shared with TRBD2. Germline V CDR1 and CDR2: SGHTA, FQGNSA. This CDR3 comprises 16 residues. V gave up 1 base and J gave up 7 bases; unmatched junction bases: 9. CDR3 residues: CASSLGPAGVPNEQFF. CDR3 sequence (DNA): TGTGCCAGCAGCTTAGGGCCAGCGGGAGTCCCGAATGAGCAGTTCTTC. The full variable domain, in which reference TRBV7-2 and TRBJ2-1 provide the parts outside the CDR3, is GAGVSQSPSNKVTEKGKDVELRCDPISGHTALYWYRQSLGQGLEFLIYFQGNSAPDKSGLPSDRFSAERTGGSVSTLTIQRTQQEDSAVYLCASSLGPAGVPNEQFFGPGTRLTVL.

The CDR3 region is CASSWIDREDYGYTF. CDR3 in DNA: TGTGCCAGCAGCTGGATCGACAGGGAGGACTATGGCTACACCTTC. The genes are TRBV6-5 and TRBJ1-2; TRBD1 matches 7 bases. The germline gives CDR1 MNHEY, CDR2 SVGAGI. Trimming cost V 6 bases and J 3 bases; bases outside gene matches: 10. CDR3 length equals 15 residues.

The chain links TRBV6-5 to TRBJ2-5; D possibly corresponds to TRBD1 (6 bases). Matching the DNA end better, TRBJ2-7 makes the J call doubtful. The CDR3 spans 13 residues. Germline lookup yields CDR1 MNHEY and CDR2 SVGAGI. The CDR3 region is CASRLTGKYEQYF. CDR3 nucleotide sequence: TGTGCCAGCAGACTAACAGGGAAATACGAGCAGTACTTC.

This sequence joins TRBV6-1 and TRBJ2-6; D not resolved. Germline V gives CDR1 MNHNS, CDR2 SASEGT. The CDR3 is made up of 15 amino acids. The V end was cut by 7 bases, the J end by 1 base, with 11 bases between. CDR3 sequence: CASNPSGSGANVLTF. The CDR3 DNA follows: TGTGCCAGCAATCCATCCGGGTCTGGGGCCAACGTCCTGACTTTC.